What follows are 27 T cell receptor beta chains derived from one specimen sequenced in a study of blood T cell repertoires in COVID-19. The protocol was immunoSEQ multiplex PCR, while the TCRdb copy is restricted to in-frame clones and leaves out a portion. This sample yields a few hundred thousand clones, of which 85% are seen a single time; 2.9% belongs to the top ten. Source material: peripheral blood. These receptors originate from a man aged 50 or older who had recovered from COVID-19.

On this clone itself: Other DNA sequences from this sample encode an identical CDR3 as well. The chain recombines TRBV6-5 with TRBJ1-1; D is unresolved. Deletions cut 0 bases from V and 0 bases from J, with 8 bases between. This CDR3 is built from 15 residues. The V gene's germline CDR1 is MNHEY and CDR2 SVGAGI. Here the CDR3 reads CASSYSAGMNTEAFF. The CDR3 nucleotides are TGTGCCAGCAGTTACTCGGCAGGAATGAACACTGAAGCTTTCTTT.

The rearrangement joins TRBV19 to TRBJ1-2, with TRBD1 identical over 9 bases. The CDR3 length is 16 residues. The germline V gene encodes CDR1 LNHDA and CDR2 SQIVND (reference sequence). V shed 0 bases and J 8 bases; nucleotides not matched to a gene: 10. The CDR3 nucleotides are TGTGCCAGTAGTATAGATCTAGGACAGGGGTGGTACGGCTACACCTTC. This encodes CASSIDLGQGWYGYTF. Combining the CDR3 with reference TRBV19 and TRBJ1-2 gives the whole variable domain DGGITQSPKYLFRKEGQNVTLSCEQNLNHDAMYWYRQDPGQGLRLIYYSQIVNDFQKGDIAEGYSVSREKKESFPLTVTSAQKNPTAFYLCASSIDLGQGWYGYTFGSGTRLTVV.

V usage is TRBV19 and J usage is TRBJ2-1; 8 bases line up with TRBD2. This CDR3 comprises 16 residues. The germline gives CDR1 LNHDA, CDR2 SQIVND (reference sequence). V shed 6 bases and J 3 bases; nucleotides not matched to a gene: 10. The CDR3 DNA is TGTGCCAGTAGGGGTTCAGAGACTAGCGACTACAATGAGCAGTTCTTC. Its protein product is CASRGSETSDYNEQFF. Using reference TRBV19 and TRBJ2-1 for the parts outside the CDR3, the full variable domain is DGGITQSPKYLFRKEGQNVTLSCEQNLNHDAMYWYRQDPGQGLRLIYYSQIVNDFQKGDIAEGYSVSREKKESFPLTVTSAQKNPTAFYLCASRGSETSDYNEQFFGPGTRLTVL.

This clone was seen once. This chain uses TRBV7-6 with TRBJ2-3, with 9 bases aligning to TRBD2. This CDR3 comprises 18 residues. V lost 5 bases to trimming and J lost 1 base; unmatched junction nucleotides: 13. The germline CDR1 and CDR2 sequences are SGHVS and FNYEAQ. The CDR3 nucleotides are TGTGCCAGCAGCCCCCGGGCTAGCGGGATGGGGGGCACAGATACGCAGTATTTT. It codes for CASSPRASGMGGTDTQYF.

This rearrangement joins TRBV29-1 to TRBJ1-4; D uncertain. Trimming took off 7 bases at V and 7 bases at J, with 16 bases between the two ends. Germline CDR1 SQVTM, CDR2 ANQGSEA. The CDR3 has 13 amino acids. The CDR3 DNA is TGCAGCGCCCGGTCCCTATATAGTGAAAAACTGTTTTTT. It encodes CSARSLYSEKLFF.

In its sample, this clone was seen once. The chain uses TRBV19 and TRBJ2-7; D may be TRBD2 (6 bases). V was cut by 3 bases and J by 2 bases, with 14 bases left in between. Germline CDR1 LNHDA, CDR2 SQIVND (reference sequence). The CDR3 contains 15 residues. Here the CDR3 reads CASSIGSGPAYEQYF. CDR3 coding DNA: TGTGCCAGTAGTATCGGAAGCGGGCCCGCCTACGAGCAGTACTTC.

The DNA for the CDR3 is TGTGCCAGCTCACCGACGGGACAGTATAATTCACCCCTCCACTTT. Amino acids: CASSPTGQYNSPLHF. The chain combines TRBV18 with TRBJ1-6; TRBD1 matches 7 bases. The junction had 3 bases not matched to a gene; V was cut back by 3 bases and J by 4 bases. This CDR3 spans 15 amino acids. Looked up from germline, CDR1 is KGHSH and CDR2 is LQKENI.

The chain is built from TRBV27 and TRBJ2-3; 15 nucleotides line up with TRBD2. Germline CDR1 is MNHEY and CDR2 is SMNVEV (reference sequence). V was pared by 3 bases and J by 3 bases, with 10 bases of the junction left unmatched. The length of the CDR3 is 19 residues. CDR3 loop: CASSFRTSGRGTGTDTQYF. CDR3 DNA: TGTGCCAGCAGTTTCCGGACTAGCGGGAGGGGTACAGGGACAGATACGCAGTATTTT.

This clone appeared a single time. V usage is TRBV10-3 and J usage is TRBJ1-2; 9 bases line up with TRBD1. The CDR3 runs to 13 residues. The V gene's germline CDR1 is ENHRY and CDR2 SYGVKD. V shed 10 bases and J 4 bases; nucleotides not matched to a gene: 7. The CDR3 nucleotides are TGTGCCACCGGGACAGGGAGCGTCTATGGCTACACCTTC. Residues: CATGTGSVYGYTF.

The rearrangement links TRBV20-1 to TRBJ2-3; TRBD2 matches 9 bases. There are 15 residues in the CDR3. Looked up from germline, CDR1 is DFQATT and CDR2 is SNEGSKA (reference sequence). The V and J ends lost 3 bases and 4 bases, in that order; junction bases with no gene match: 8. The CDR3 DNA reads as TGCAGTGCTAGTATGGGGCTAGCGGGACCAGATACGCAGTATTTT. This gives the protein CSASMGLAGPDTQYF.

This chain connects TRBV24-1 to TRBJ2-3; TRBD2 is a possible D gene (5 bases). Germline V gene sequence: CDR1 KGHDR, CDR2 SFDVKD. The ends were cut back, 0 bases at V and 2 bases at J, with 11 bases in the middle. CDR3 length: 16 residues. The DNA of the CDR3 is TGTGCCACCAGTGATTTGGCGGGCGGAAACACAGATACGCAGTATTTT. Translating gives CATSDLAGGNTDTQYF.

The chain carries TRBV23-1 and TRBJ2-3; TRBD2 aligns across 12 bases. TRBV23-1 is known as an ORF, though its function is uncertain. After removal of 6 bases from V and 6 bases from J, the junction contained 13 bases not matched to a gene. The CDR3 totals 17 residues. CDR3 nucleotides: TGCGCCAGCAGCCCCAATCGACTAGCGGGAGATTCGGATACGCAGTATTTT. The encoded protein is CASSPNRLAGDSDTQYF.

This rearrangement joins TRBV5-6 to TRBJ2-1; maybe TRBD1 (6 bases). Trimming cost V 4 bases and J 5 bases, with 16 bases left between them. Germline-derived CDR1 and CDR2 are SGHDT and YYEEEE. The CDR3 extends over 15 amino acids. The CDR3 region is CASSSTLTGNNEQFF. The CDR3 DNA reads as TGTGCCAGCAGCAGCACTTTGACAGGAAACAATGAGCAGTTCTTC.

By sample fraction, this clone is large. V and J are TRBV4-1 and TRBJ1-1, with D uncertain. The length of the CDR3 is 13 residues. V was trimmed by 6 bases and J by 1 base, leaving 9 bases between them. Germline-derived CDR1 and CDR2 are MGHRA and YSYEKL. The CDR3 region is CASSSTTNTEAFF. The CDR3 bases are TGCGCCAGCAGTTCGACAACGAACACTGAAGCTTTCTTT.

The chain recombines TRBV28 with TRBJ1-5; D is unresolved. V was trimmed by 5 bases and J by 2 bases, leaving 13 bases between them. CDR3 length: 15 amino acids. CDR1 and CDR2 from the germline V gene are MDHEN and SYDVKM. Here the CDR3 reads CASSPSAGGNQPQHF. CDR3 bases: TGTGCCAGCAGTCCCTCGGCAGGCGGCAATCAGCCCCAGCATTTT.

In this sample, this clone turned up once. The rearrangement uses TRBV3-1 (or the pseudogene TRBV3-2) and TRBJ1-1; no clear D gene. Trimming cost V 4 bases and J 1 base, with 13 bases left between them. The CDR3 spans 15 residues. CDR1 is LGHDT and CDR2 is YNNKEL in the germline V gene (reference sequence). The CDR3 DNA reads as TGTGCCAGCAGCCCTTCAGGATACTCGAACACTGAAGCTTTCTTT. This sequence encodes CASSPSGYSNTEAFF.

V and J are TRBV28 and TRBJ1-4; the match to TRBD1 covers 7 bases. This CDR3 contains 16 residues. The V segment lost 5 bases and the J segment 6 bases; nucleotides outside the gene matches: 12. Germline V gene lookup returns CDR1 MDHEN and CDR2 SYDVKM. The DNA of the CDR3 is TGTGCCAGCAGTCCCACAACAGACAGGGTGCATGAAAAACTGTTTTTT. Encoded protein: CASSPTTDRVHEKLFF. Looking up the rest from reference TRBV28 and TRBJ1-4 gives the full variable domain: DVKVTQSSRYLVKRTGEKVFLECVQDMDHENMFWYRQDPGLGLRLIYFSYDVKMKEKGDIPEGYSVSREKKERFSLILESASTNQTSMYLCASSPTTDRVHEKLFFGSGTQLSVL.

This chain connects TRBV5-4 to TRBJ2-5, with D perhaps TRBD2 (7 bases). Per germline, CDR1 SGHNT and CDR2 YYREEE (reference sequence). The CDR3 spans 15 residues. V was cut by 4 bases and J by 5 bases, with 18 bases left in between. CDR3 in amino acids: CASSPSGASGETQYF. The CDR3 nucleotides read TGTGCCAGCAGCCCCTCGGGGGCTAGCGGCGAGACCCAGTACTTC.

In this sample, this clone turned up once. The chain couples TRBV9 to TRBJ2-3, with 7 bases identical to TRBD1. Trimming cost V 3 bases and J 2 bases; bases outside gene matches: 6. Germline values: CDR1 SGDLS, CDR2 YYNGEE. This CDR3 has 15 amino acids. The CDR3 loop reads CASSAGTVPTDTQYF. Here the CDR3 DNA reads TGTGCCAGCAGCGCCGGGACAGTCCCCACAGATACGCAGTATTTT. Using reference TRBV9 and TRBJ2-3 for the parts outside the CDR3, the full variable domain is DSGVTQTPKHLITATGQRVTLRCSPRSGDLSVYWYQQSLDQGLQFLIQYYNGEERAKGNILERFSAQQFPDLHSELNLSSLELGDSALYFCASSAGTVPTDTQYFGPGTRLTVL.

This sequence joins TRBV6-5 and TRBJ2-7; 7 bases agree with TRBD1. Losses at the gene ends were 5 bases for V and 3 bases for J; bases not matched to a gene: 4. There are 13 residues in the CDR3. CDR1 is MNHEY, CDR2 SVGAGI, per germline. The CDR3 sequence: CASSPTGLYEQYF. The CDR3 DNA follows: TGTGCCAGCAGTCCGACAGGGCTCTACGAGCAGTACTTC.

V and J are TRBV7-9 and TRBJ2-3; 8 positions match TRBD2. Trimming cost V 5 bases and J 2 bases; bases outside gene matches: 9. CDR3 length: 16 amino acids. Germline CDR1 is SEHNR and CDR2 is FQNEAQ (reference sequence). The CDR3, as DNA: TGTGCCAGCAGCGTATCCGGGACTAGGGACACAGATACGCAGTATTTT. Translation: CASSVSGTRDTDTQYF.

V and J are TRBV24-1 and TRBJ2-5; D is possibly TRBD2 (6 bases). Trimming took 5 bases from V and 2 from J, leaving 14 bases between them. Germline V gives CDR1 KGHDR, CDR2 SFDVKD. The CDR3 covers 15 residues. CDR3 in amino acids: CATSAVGGFQETQYF. The CDR3 DNA reads TGTGCCACCAGTGCCGTTGGGGGGTTTCAAGAGACCCAGTACTTC.

The chain recombines TRBV9 with TRBJ1-3; TRBD1 matches at 12 bases. Germline assignment: CDR1 SGDLS and CDR2 YYNGEE. V gave up 4 bases and J gave up 2 bases; unmatched junction bases: 4. The CDR3 has 16 residues. CDR3 in amino acids: CASSFRDRGPGNTIYF. CDR3 nucleotide sequence: TGTGCCAGCAGCTTCCGGGACAGGGGGCCTGGAAACACCATATATTTT.

The chain links TRBV19 to TRBJ1-2; 7 bases agree with TRBD1. This CDR3 has 16 residues. Germline CDR1 LNHDA, CDR2 SQIVND (reference sequence). The V and J ends lost 3 bases and 6 bases, in that order; junction bases with no gene match: 13. The CDR3 is CASSILSGGKLDGYTF. As DNA, the CDR3 is TGTGCCAGTAGTATCCTTTCAGGGGGAAAGTTAGATGGCTACACCTTC. Looking up the rest from reference TRBV19 and TRBJ1-2 gives the full variable domain: DGGITQSPKYLFRKEGQNVTLSCEQNLNHDAMYWYRQDPGQGLRLIYYSQIVNDFQKGDIAEGYSVSREKKESFPLTVTSAQKNPTAFYLCASSILSGGKLDGYTFGSGTRLTVV.

This chain uses TRBV28 with TRBJ1-5, with D possibly being TRBD1 (6 bases). Per germline, CDR1 MDHEN and CDR2 SYDVKM. With 7 bases removed from V and 0 bases from J, the gap between germline ends came to 13 bases. This CDR3 spans 15 amino acids. The CDR3 bases are TGTGCCAGCAACCTACAGGGCACTAGCAATCAGCCCCAGCATTTT. Amino acid sequence: CASNLQGTSNQPQHF.

The chain links TRBV5-1 to TRBJ1-3; D gene uncertain. Germline V gene lookup returns CDR1 SGHRS and CDR2 YFSETQ. The ends were cut back, 7 bases at V and 0 bases at J, with 14 bases in the middle. CDR3 length: 15 amino acids. The CDR3 reads CASAAGISSGNTIYF. In DNA, the CDR3 is TGCGCCAGCGCCGCGGGGATAAGCTCTGGAAACACCATATATTTT.

The table lists this clone with a count of one. The chain combines TRBV5-5 with TRBJ2-7; no clear D. This CDR3 region has 14 residues. The V end lost 0 bases, the J end lost 3 bases, and 10 bases lay between the germline ends. The germline V gene has CDR1 SGHKS and CDR2 YYEKEE (reference sequence). CDR3 in DNA: TGTGCCAGCAGCTTGGCCACTAATCTCTACGAGCAGTACTTC. Translation: CASSLATNLYEQYF. Combining the CDR3 with reference TRBV5-5 and TRBJ2-7 gives the whole variable domain DAGVTQSPTHLIKTRGQQVTLRCSPISGHKSVSWYQQVLGQGPQFIFQYYEKEERGRGNFPDRFSARQFPNYSSELNVNALLLGDSALYLCASSLATNLYEQYFGPGTRLTVT.